Below, 8 T cell receptor beta chains from the same sample are listed, as sequenced in a study of T cell changes during pregnancy in multiple sclerosis. Sequencing used immunoSEQ multiplex PCR; TCRdb keeps in-frame clones, though not all of them. Of 57,000 or so clones listed, roughly 91% are singletons. Sequenced here: peripheral blood, sampled in the second trimester of pregnancy. The receptors come from a female donor with multiple sclerosis, enrolled in a pregnancy study.

This clone is a singleton in its sample. The chain carries TRBV5-1 and TRBJ1-2; 12 bases align to TRBD1. After removal of 5 bases from V and 7 bases from J, the junction contained 6 bases not matched to a gene. Germline V gene sequence: CDR1 SGHRS, CDR2 YFSETQ. The CDR3 consists of 14 residues. Here the CDR3 DNA reads TGCGCCAGCAGGGCCGGGACAGGGGGCTCTGGCTACACCTTC. Residues: CASRAGTGGSGYTF.

In this sample, this clone turned up once. The chain joins TRBV7-2 to TRBJ2-7; no clear D. The CDR3 has 12 amino acids. V was pared by 3 bases and J by 0 bases, with 3 bases between. Germline V lookup: CDR1 SGHTA, CDR2 FQGNSA. For the CDR3, the DNA is TGTGCCAGCAGCTTTAGCTCCTACGAGCAGTACTTC. It codes for CASSFSSYEQYF. The entire variable domain, with the rest obtained from reference TRBV7-2 and TRBJ2-7, is as follows: GAGVSQSPSNKVTEKGKDVELRCDPISGHTALYWYRQSLGQGLEFLIYFQGNSAPDKSGLPSDRFSAERTGGSVSTLTIQRTQQEDSAVYLCASSFSSYEQYFGPGTRLTVT.

This sequence joins TRBV9 and TRBJ1-4; TRBD1 might be the D (5 bases). Germline V lookup: CDR1 SGDLS, CDR2 YYNGEE. The V gene lost 0 bases and the J gene lost 3 bases, with 9 bases spanning the gap. The CDR3 contains 15 residues. This CDR3 is CASSVAPGPNEKLFF. In DNA, the CDR3 is TGTGCCAGCAGCGTAGCACCAGGGCCTAATGAAAAACTGTTTTTT.

The chain employs TRBV4-1 and TRBJ2-3; a possible D gene is TRBD1 (6 bases). Looked up from germline, CDR1 is MGHRA and CDR2 is YSYEKL. The CDR3 extends over 17 amino acids. The ends were cut back, 4 bases at V and 2 bases at J, with 19 bases in the middle. In DNA, the CDR3 is TGCGCCAGCAGCCCCCTAGGACAGATAACACCCACAGATACGCAGTATTTT. Protein product: CASSPLGQITPTDTQYF.

The V gene is TRBV5-1, the J gene TRBJ2-3; 11 positions agree with TRBD2. Trimming removed 6 bases from V and 5 bases from J; junction bases left unmatched: 11. The CDR3 has 16 residues. CDR1 is SGHRS and CDR2 is YFSETQ in the germline V gene. CDR3 in amino acids: CASKLGTSGGGDTQYF. CDR3 nucleotide sequence: TGCGCCAGCAAGCTTGGCACTAGCGGGGGTGGAGATACGCAGTATTTT.

V and J are TRBV15 and TRBJ1-4; no clear D. The germline V gene has CDR1 LNHNV and CDR2 YYDKDF (reference sequence). V was trimmed by 6 bases and J by 5 bases, leaving 16 bases between them. CDR3 length: 15 residues. The CDR3 DNA reads as TGTGCCACCAGACCCGGCGGCACACACAATGAAAAACTGTTTTTT. Translating it yields CATRPGGTHNEKLFF.

V usage is TRBV25-1 and J usage is TRBJ1-1; a possible D gene is TRBD1 (5 bases). The V end lost 4 bases, the J end lost 7 bases, and 19 bases lay between the germline ends. Germline values: CDR1 MGHDK, CDR2 SYGVNS. CDR3 size: 15 residues. CDR3 sequence reads: CASSGYRSLRDEAFF. The CDR3 bases are TGTGCCAGCAGTGGGTACAGGAGCCTAAGGGATGAAGCTTTCTTT.

This clone was seen a few times. V gene TRBV5-4 combines with J gene TRBJ1-4; possibly TRBD1 for D (5 bases). The CDR3 spans 12 residues. Germline V CDR1 and CDR2: SGHNT, YYREEE (reference sequence). With 1 base removed from V and 8 bases from J, the gap between germline ends came to 6 bases. CDR3 sequence (DNA): TGTGCCAGCAGCTTGCGGGGGGAAAAACTGTTTTTT. This codes for CASSLRGEKLFF.